What follows is one TCR beta chain and its context. Its cognate antigen is unknown. This entry belongs to a study of cytomegalovirus exposure and HLA in healthy donors. Study-level information: Earlier, 117 million unique TCR beta sequences were recovered from about 179 million T cells by an analysis. Points from the study as a whole: Overall, approximately 150 TCR beta chains were annotated as cytomegalovirus-associated.

The CDR3 totals 14 residues. V lost 3 bases, J lost 7 bases, and 15 bases lay in between. CDR1 is SNHLY and CDR2 is FYNNEI in the germline V gene. PCR involved 60 Vbeta and 13 Jbeta primers. In the original processing: Approximately 11 million of tens of millions of unique TCR beta chains were shared, per a later count. Assay used: immunoSEQ multiplex PCR; TCRdb lists only in-frame clones, some missing. That table gives V, J and clone size, and the DNA gave D and trimming. The sample carries roughly 150,000 clones, approximately 81% recorded once. Sequencing input: PBMCs. The chain combines TRBV2 with TRBJ1-2, with unresolved D. The source is a man aged 18 to 29 in good health and CMV-seronegative. Written as DNA, the CDR3 is TGTGCCAGCAGTGATACGGGGTTCCAAGGTGGCTACACCTTC. Translating it yields CASSDTGFQGGYTF.